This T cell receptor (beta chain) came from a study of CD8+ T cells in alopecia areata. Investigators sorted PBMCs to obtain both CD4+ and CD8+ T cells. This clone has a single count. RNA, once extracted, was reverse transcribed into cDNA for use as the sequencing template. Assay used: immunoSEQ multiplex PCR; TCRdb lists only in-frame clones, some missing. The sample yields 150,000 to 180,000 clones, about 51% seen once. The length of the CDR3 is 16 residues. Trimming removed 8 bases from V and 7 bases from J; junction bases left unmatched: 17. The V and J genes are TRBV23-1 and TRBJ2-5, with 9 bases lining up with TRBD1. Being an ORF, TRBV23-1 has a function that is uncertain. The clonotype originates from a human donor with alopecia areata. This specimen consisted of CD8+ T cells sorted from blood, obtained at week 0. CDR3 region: CASALPGQGFVVTQYF. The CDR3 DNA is TGCGCCAGCGCACTCCCGGGACAGGGTTTCGTTGTGACCCAGTACTTC.